This T cell receptor beta chain was found in a study of blood T cell repertoires in COVID-19. In the study overall: In each case, the material was cDNA or gDNA derived from T cells, B-cell-depleted T cells, or PBMCs.

Assay: immunoSEQ multiplex PCR; the TCRdb copy retains only in-frame clones and omits some. The sample yields about 70,000 clones, around nine tenths seen once. CDR1 and CDR2 from the germline V gene are MDHEN and SYDVKM. The CDR3 extends over 15 amino acids. V trimming: 7 bases; J trimming: 3 bases; junction bases outside the gene matches: 11. Sequenced material: peripheral blood. This chain links TRBV28 with TRBJ2-7, with 8 bases identical to TRBD1. The source is a woman younger than 30 with acute or convalescent COVID-19. The CDR3 sequence is CASTNTGQGYYEQYF. CDR3 nucleotides: TGTGCCAGCACTAACACCGGACAGGGCTACTACGAGCAGTACTTC.